One sample yielded the 21 T cell receptor beta chains listed below, sequenced in a study of OX40 agonist ivuxolimab in advanced cancers. The protocol was immunoSEQ multiplex PCR, while the TCRdb copy is restricted to in-frame clones and leaves out a portion. The table lists roughly 90,000 clones, approximately 90% of them singletons. Sequences were derived from CD4+ or CD8+ T cells sorted from blood, sampled in a trial of the OX40 agonist ivuxolimab. The receptors stem from an adult with an advanced solid tumor such as melanoma, head and neck, liver or kidney cancer.

The gene calls are TRBV9 and TRBJ2-7; TRBD2 might be the D (6 bases). CDR3 length equals 14 residues. V was shortened by 0 bases and J by 5 bases, with 12 bases between the two germline ends. Germline CDR1 SGDLS, CDR2 YYNGEE. The CDR3, as DNA: TGTGCCAGCAGCGTAGAACAAGGCGGGGACGAGCAGTACTTC. Amino acid sequence: CASSVEQGGDEQYF.

In DNA, the CDR3 is TGTGCCAGCAGCTTAGTGGCAGGGAGGAGGGGAGGGAACACTGAAGCTTTCTTT. Translating gives CASSLVAGRRGGNTEAFF. V gene TRBV11-3 combines with J gene TRBJ1-1; maybe TRBD1 (5 bases). CDR3 length: 18 residues. Germline V gene sequence: CDR1 SGHNT, CDR2 YENEEA. V lost 1 base, J lost 1 base, and 19 bases lay in between.

This rearrangement joins TRBV18 to TRBJ2-7, with TRBD1 as a possible D gene (6 bases). Germline CDR1 is KGHSH and CDR2 is LQKENI. Trimming took off 3 bases at V and 3 bases at J, with 6 bases between the two ends. The CDR3 is 12 amino acids. The CDR3: CASSPDSYEQYF. CDR3 DNA sequence: TGTGCCAGCTCACCGGACAGCTACGAGCAGTACTTC.

The V and J genes are TRBV7-9 and TRBJ2-1; 7 bases map to TRBD1. The CDR3 has 12 residues. CDR1 SEHNR and CDR2 FQNEAQ come from the germline V gene (reference sequence). Trimming at V came to 1 base and at J to 16 bases, leaving 7 bases not matched to a gene. Written as DNA, the CDR3 is TGTGCCAGCAGCTTAGGTCGACAGGGAATCTTCTTC. Translated, it gives CASSLGRQGIFF.

The count of this clone is one. V gene TRBV9 combines with J gene TRBJ2-3; 7 positions agree with TRBD1. In germline, CDR1 is SGDLS, CDR2 YYNGEE. The CDR3 totals 16 residues. V lost 0 bases, J lost 3 bases, and 7 bases stayed unmatched. The CDR3 DNA reads as TGTGCCAGCAGCGTAGTAGGACAGGTAGGGACAGATACGCAGTATTTT. Its protein product is CASSVVGQVGTDTQYF.

This clone was seen just once. The CDR3 spells CASSLAKRQYQETQYF. As DNA, the CDR3 is TGTGCCAGCAGCTTAGCCAAGAGACAGTACCAAGAGACCCAGTACTTC. The chain recombines TRBV7-9 with TRBJ2-5, with D maybe TRBD1 (5 bases). CDR1 and CDR2 from the germline V gene are SEHNR and FQNEAQ (reference sequence). CDR3 size: 16 residues. V was clipped by 0 bases and J by 0 bases, with 11 bases between them.

V gene TRBV30 combines with J gene TRBJ1-3; no definite D call. Trimming removed 3 bases from V and 4 bases from J, with 7 bases in between. The CDR3 is 12 residues long. CDR1 is GTSNPN and CDR2 is SVGIG in the germline V gene (reference sequence). CDR3 sequence: CAWRKWGNTIYF. CDR3 nucleotide sequence: TGTGCCTGGAGGAAGTGGGGAAACACCATATATTTT.

V is TRBV9 and J is TRBJ2-5; 8 nucleotides line up with TRBD1. After removal of 7 bases from V and 1 base from J, the junction contained 9 bases not matched to a gene. CDR1 and CDR2 from the germline V gene are SGDLS and YYNGEE. This CDR3 contains 15 residues. CDR3 in DNA: TGTGCCAGCCCTCGGACAGGGACGCGCCAAGAGACCCAGTACTTC. Translation: CASPRTGTRQETQYF.

The V gene is TRBV28, the J gene TRBJ2-3, with TRBD1 identical over 8 bases. Germline assignment: CDR1 MDHEN and CDR2 SYDVKM. The CDR3 loop spans 15 amino acids. V lost 3 bases and J lost 8; bases outside the gene matches: 10. The CDR3 nucleotides read TGTGCCAGCAGTTTCGGACAGGGCCCTCTTGGTACGCAGTATTTT. Protein product: CASSFGQGPLGTQYF.

The chain uses TRBV6-5 and TRBJ1-6; TRBD1 is a possible D gene (5 bases). V shed 5 bases and J shed 11 bases, with 13 bases lying between them. CDR3 length: 13 residues. CDR1 and CDR2 (germline): MNHEY, SVGAGI. The CDR3 loop reads CASSGQGGPPLHF. The DNA for the CDR3 is TGTGCCAGCAGTGGCCAGGGTGGGCCACCCCTCCACTTT.

V gene TRBV2 combines with J gene TRBJ2-6; the D gene is possibly TRBD2 (5 bases). Germline V gene lookup returns CDR1 SNHLY and CDR2 FYNNEI. The CDR3 loop spans 15 amino acids. Deletions cut 6 bases from V and 5 bases from J, with 14 bases between. The CDR3 region has the DNA TGTGCCAGCAGACTCGGGGATCTTAGGGCCAACGTCCTGACTTTC. Protein product: CASRLGDLRANVLTF. The full variable domain, in which reference TRBV2 and TRBJ2-6 provide the parts outside the CDR3, is EPEVTQTPSHQVTQMGQEVILRCVPISNHLYFYWYRQILGQKVEFLVSFYNNEISEKSEIFDDQFSVERPDGSNFTLKIRSTKLEDSAMYFCASRLGDLRANVLTFGAGSRLTVL.

The chain recombines TRBV11-1 with TRBJ2-7; no clear D gene. The CDR3 has 15 amino acids. From germline, CDR1 is SGHAT and CDR2 FQDESV (reference sequence). V was cut by 2 bases and J by 6 bases, with 17 bases left in between. This CDR3 reads CASSLTTFNSGEQYF. CDR3 nucleotides: TGTGCCAGCAGCTTAACTACATTTAATTCGGGCGAGCAGTACTTC. The whole variable domain, filled in from reference TRBV11-1 and TRBJ2-7, reads EAEVAQSPRYKITEKSQAVAFWCDPISGHATLYWYRQILGQGPELLVQFQDESVVDDSQLPKDRFSAERLKGVDSTLKIQPAELGDSAMYLCASSLTTFNSGEQYFGPGTRLTVT.

This chain links TRBV5-1 with TRBJ2-1; 9 positions agree with TRBD2. There are 15 residues in the CDR3. Losses at the gene ends were 0 bases for V and 5 bases for J; bases not matched to a gene: 3. Germline-derived CDR1 and CDR2 are SGHRS and YFSETQ. The CDR3 sequence: CASSLVSSGNNEQFF. CDR3 nucleotides: TGCGCCAGCAGCTTGGTGTCTAGCGGGAACAATGAGCAGTTCTTC.

This chain links TRBV27 with TRBJ2-3, with TRBD1 identical over 7 bases. Germline V CDR1 and CDR2: MNHEY, SMNVEV (reference sequence). With 5 bases clipped from V and 4 bases from J, the junction kept 6 bases outside the gene matches. This CDR3 is 14 amino acids long. The DNA for the CDR3 is TGTGCCAGCAGTCCCGGGACAGAAGCAGATACGCAGTATTTT. Translating gives CASSPGTEADTQYF.

The gene calls are TRBV4-3 and TRBJ1-1; D remains ambiguous. This CDR3 is 13 amino acids long. Trimming pared 6 bases from V and 7 bases from J, leaving 15 bases between. Per the germline V gene, CDR1 is LGHNA and CDR2 is YSLEER. The CDR3 DNA sequence: TGCGCCAGCAGGAGGGCAGGAGCTAATGAAGCTTTCTTT. Its protein is CASRRAGANEAFF.

CDR3 amino acids: CASSSGLRETQYF. The CDR3 DNA reads as TGCGCCAGCAGCTCCGGACTACGAGAGACCCAGTACTTC. The chain uses TRBV4-3 and TRBJ2-5; D is perhaps TRBD2 (6 bases). V lost 5 bases and J lost 4, with 11 bases in between. The germline V gene encodes CDR1 LGHNA and CDR2 YSLEER. This CDR3 region has 13 residues.

The chain carries TRBV7-3 and TRBJ2-7, with 13 bases that match TRBD2. Germline trimming cut 6 bases from V and 0 bases from J; bases unmatched to any gene: 14. In germline, CDR1 is SGHTA, CDR2 FQGTGA. The CDR3 sequence is 19 residues long. The CDR3 protein is CASSPGTSGTFFPSYEQYF. The CDR3 DNA reads as TGTGCCAGCAGTCCCGGGACTAGCGGGACCTTCTTCCCCTCCTACGAGCAGTACTTC.

The chain recombines TRBV5-5 with TRBJ1-1; D is uncertain. CDR1 is SGHKS, CDR2 YYEKEE, per germline (reference sequence). V was shortened by 1 base and J by 1 base, with 11 bases between the two germline ends. The CDR3 runs 15 residues. The CDR3 protein is CASSLMLRQNTEAFF. The CDR3 region has the DNA TGTGCCAGCAGCTTGATGTTAAGGCAGAACACTGAAGCTTTCTTT.

The chain combines TRBV4-2 with TRBJ2-4; 7 bases are shared with TRBD2. V was pared by 0 bases and J by 7 bases, with 12 bases of the junction left unmatched. CDR3 length: 17 amino acids. Per the germline V gene, CDR1 is LGHNA and CDR2 is YNFKEQ. This chain's CDR3 is CASSQEGTSGGGNIQYF. The CDR3 DNA is TGTGCCAGCAGCCAAGAAGGGACGTCGGGAGGTGGGAACATTCAGTACTTC.

This sequence joins TRBV30 and TRBJ2-2, with 7 bases matching TRBD1. Germline CDR1 is GTSNPN and CDR2 is SVGIG (reference sequence). V lost 0 bases to trimming and J lost 3 bases; unmatched junction nucleotides: 13. CDR3 length equals 18 residues. This chain's CDR3 is CAWSVRLSRQGHTGELFF. The CDR3 DNA reads TGTGCCTGGAGTGTAAGATTATCTCGACAGGGCCACACCGGGGAGCTGTTTTTT.

This clone was observed a single time. The chain links TRBV4-2 to TRBJ1-6, with D possibly TRBD1 on 6 matching bases. Germline V gene data show CDR1 as LGHNA and CDR2 as YNFKEQ. The V end was cut by 1 base, the J end by 5 bases, with 12 bases between. The CDR3 consists of 16 residues. The CDR3 region has the DNA TGTGCCAGCAGCCAAGGGCAGGGGTTGGATAATTCACCCCTCCACTTT. This gives the protein CASSQGQGLDNSPLHF.